These 22 T cell receptor beta chains were all obtained from the same sample, sequenced in a study of beta chain features in type 1 diabetes. Expressed TCRB transcripts were sequenced because the entire RNA isolate underwent reverse transcription. The data were produced by immunoSEQ multiplex PCR, yet TCRdb's version contains in-frame clones alone and is incomplete. The profile covers about 290,000 clones, with approximately 8% appearing a single time and more than 0.9% taken by the ten largest. The sequencing input was central memory CD4+ T cells from blood. The receptors shown here come from a woman aged 18-35 years in good health.

This clone was picked up a small number of times. V usage is TRBV5-1 and J usage is TRBJ1-1; D is ambiguous. There are 13 residues in the CDR3. In germline, CDR1 is SGHRS, CDR2 YFSETQ. V lost 3 bases and J 4 bases, leaving 10 bases between the germline ends. CDR3 bases: TGCGCCAGCAGCTACTGGGGAGGCACTGAAGCTTTCTTT. Translating gives CASSYWGGTEAFF.

This clone was seen a few times. A clone one base away is much larger, so this may be a read error. CDR3 nucleotide sequence: TGTGCCAGCAGCTTACAAGAGACCCAGTACTTC. Translation: CASSLQETQYF. The chain has TRBV13 and TRBJ2-5; D gene ambiguous. CDR1 PRHDT and CDR2 FYEKMQ come from the germline V gene (reference sequence). Trimming took 2 bases from V and 2 from J, leaving 0 bases between them. This CDR3 is built from 11 residues.

The gene calls are TRBV12-2 and TRBJ2-4; no DNA check was done on the table's D call, TRBD2. TRBV12-2 is marked as a pseudogene. This CDR3 region has 13 residues. The CDR3 is CAPREFVKNIQYF. CDR3 DNA: TGTGCACCTCGGGAGTTCGTCAAAAACATTCAGTACTTC.

This clone turned up a few times. V is TRBV28 and J is TRBJ2-7; TRBD1 agrees at 9 bases. Germline assignment: CDR1 MDHEN and CDR2 SYDVKM. Unmatched junction bases numbered 11, after V lost 8 bases and J lost 6 bases. There are 14 residues in the CDR3. The CDR3 DNA sequence: TGTGCCAGCCGAAAACCGGGACAGGGCGGCGAGCAGTACGTC. The encoded protein is CASRKPGQGGEQYV.

The V and J genes are TRBV2 and TRBJ2-4, with D tentatively TRBD2 (6 bases). Per germline, CDR1 SNHLY and CDR2 FYNNEI. The CDR3 is 13 residues long. V was cut by 8 bases and J by 6 bases, with 14 bases left in between. CDR3 in amino acids: CASGEGGINIQYF. The CDR3 DNA follows: TGTGCCAGCGGCGAGGGAGGTATAAACATTCAGTACTTC.

There are a few counts of this clone. The rearrangement uses TRBV5-4 and TRBJ1-2, with TRBD1 matching over 7 bases. The CDR3 is made up of 15 amino acids. V was clipped by 0 bases and J by 4 bases; unmatched bases: 6. Germline CDR1 is SGHNT and CDR2 is YYREEE (reference sequence). The CDR3 loop is CASSLDLGQVYGYTF. The CDR3 coding sequence is TGTGCCAGCAGCTTGGATTTAGGACAGGTCTATGGCTACACCTTC.

J is TRBJ2-7 and V is TRBV21-1; the table's D call of TRBD1 was not tested on the DNA. TRBV21-1 is noted as a pseudogene. The length of the CDR3 is 15 residues. The CDR3 reads CASSKERGPKNEQYV. The CDR3 DNA sequence: TGTGCCAGCAGCAAAGAAAGGGGCCCCAAGAACGAGCAGTACGTC.

The chain uses TRBV5-1 and TRBJ2-7; the D gene is possibly TRBD2 (6 bases). Germline V gene sequence: CDR1 SGHRS, CDR2 YFSETQ. Deletions cut 0 bases from V and 4 bases from J, with 8 bases between. This CDR3 contains 13 residues. The CDR3 protein is CASSLGGEYEQYF. The CDR3, as DNA: TGCGCCAGCAGCTTGGGCGGGGAATACGAGCAGTACTTC.

Concerning this clone itself: A read error is possible here, since a much larger clone lies one base away. The chain joins TRBV7-9 to TRBJ1-5; TRBD1 might be the D (5 bases). This CDR3 contains 13 residues. Trimming pared 5 bases from V and 4 bases from J, leaving 9 bases between. Germline values: CDR1 SEHNR, CDR2 FQNEAQ (reference sequence). Here the CDR3 reads CASSIRGNQPQHF. In DNA form, the CDR3 reads TGTGCCAGCAGCATACGGGGGAATCAGCCCCAGCATTTT.

This clone came up a few times. This CDR3 is CASSMSPSRTGYTDTQYF. CDR3 nucleotides: TGTGCCAGTAGTATGAGCCCCTCCCGGACAGGATACACAGATACGCAGTATTTT. The rearrangement links TRBV19 to TRBJ2-3, with 7 bases aligning to TRBD1. Per germline, CDR1 LNHDA and CDR2 SQIVND (reference sequence). The ends lost 3 bases at V and 2 bases at J; junction bases unmatched: 14. CDR3 length: 18 amino acids.

The V call is TRBV2, the J call TRBJ2-7; D is unresolved. CDR3 length: 15 residues. CDR1 and CDR2 from the germline V gene are SNHLY and FYNNEI. The V end lost 6 bases, the J end lost 2 bases, and 17 bases lay between the germline ends. The DNA of the CDR3 is TGTGCCAGCAGGGCCCTTAGCCAGGCGGCCTACGAGCAGTACTTC. This gives the protein CASRALSQAAYEQYF.

This clone has a count of ten or more. J is TRBJ1-1 and V is TRBV28; no definite D call. The V gene's germline CDR1 is MDHEN and CDR2 SYDVKM. Trimming left V 5 bases short and J 8 bases short, with 9 bases between. CDR3 length: 11 residues. The CDR3, as DNA: TGTGCCAGCAGTCGGACGCGGGAAGCTTTCTTT. Protein sequence: CASSRTREAFF.

For this clone: Other DNA sequences within the sample encode an identical CDR3. The V gene is TRBV19, the J gene TRBJ2-5; TRBD1 matches 10 bases. Germline V gene data show CDR1 as LNHDA and CDR2 as SQIVND (reference sequence). The V and J ends lost 10 bases and 7 bases, in that order; junction bases with no gene match: 15. CDR3 length: 15 amino acids. The CDR3: CATGQHGTGAGTQYF. CDR3 sequence (DNA): TGTGCCACGGGTCAACACGGGACAGGGGCTGGGACCCAGTACTTC.

The chain uses TRBV9 and TRBJ2-3; 11 bases match TRBD2. Unmatched junction bases numbered 9, after V lost 0 bases and J lost 9 bases. The germline gives CDR1 SGDLS, CDR2 YYNGEE. CDR3 length: 16 amino acids. This CDR3 is CASSVVGLAGKGTQYF. The CDR3 region has the DNA TGTGCCAGCAGCGTAGTAGGACTAGCGGGCAAGGGGACGCAGTATTTT.

In this sample, this clone turned up once. This chain connects TRBV7-9 to TRBJ2-7; a weak D match, TRBD1 (6 bases). The V end was cut by 1 base, the J end by 6 bases, with 13 bases between. Germline lookup yields CDR1 SEHNR and CDR2 FQNEAQ (reference sequence). The CDR3 is 14 amino acids. CDR3: CASSLGVLGGEQYF. CDR3 sequence (DNA): TGTGCCAGCAGCTTAGGGGTCCTAGGGGGCGAGCAGTACTTC. The full variable domain, its missing parts supplied by reference TRBV7-9 and TRBJ2-7, is DTGVSQNPRHKITKRGQNVTFRCDPISEHNRLYWYRQTLGQGPEFLTYFQNEAQLEKSRLLSDRFSAERPKGSFSTLEIQRTEQGDSAMYLCASSLGVLGGEQYFGPGTRLTVT.

This clone has more than one count but fewer than ten. The gene calls are TRBV4-3 and TRBJ1-1; no clear D. This CDR3 spans 15 amino acids. Germline-derived CDR1 and CDR2 are LGHNA and YSLEER. V was trimmed by 1 base and J by 5 bases, leaving 14 bases between them. CDR3 residues: CASSQGGIYGTEAFF. The DNA for the CDR3 is TGCGCCAGCAGCCAAGGCGGGATCTATGGTACTGAAGCTTTCTTT.

This clone has just a few counts. CDR3 amino acids: CASSSDTNTEAFF. The CDR3 DNA reads TGTGCCAGCAGCTCCGATACGAACACTGAAGCTTTCTTT. The genes are TRBV7-6 and TRBJ1-1, with unresolved D. The V end lost 4 bases, the J end lost 1 base, and 7 bases lay between the germline ends. CDR1 SGHVS and CDR2 FNYEAQ come from the germline V gene. The CDR3 runs 13 residues. The full variable domain, with the rest looked up from reference TRBV7-6 and TRBJ1-1, is GAGVSQSPRYKVTKRGQDVALRCDPISGHVSLYWYRQALGQGPEFLTYFNYEAQQDKSGLPNDRFSAERPEGSISTLTIQRTEQRDSAMYRCASSSDTNTEAFFGQGTRLTVV.

Ten or more counts support this clone. As DNA, the CDR3 is TGTGCCAGTAGAAGAGGGTTACAGGGTGGCAATCAGCCCCAGCATTTT. Translating gives CASRRGLQGGNQPQHF. This chain uses TRBV19 with TRBJ1-5; TRBD1 might be the D (6 bases). Trimming shortened V by 6 bases and J by 2 bases, and 17 bases separated the two germline ends. CDR1 LNHDA and CDR2 SQIVND come from the germline V gene (reference sequence). This CDR3 has 16 residues.

The chain uses TRBV6-1 and TRBJ1-6; D is possibly TRBD1 (6 bases). The germline V and J ends were trimmed by 5 bases and 11 bases, with 16 bases remaining between them. The CDR3 is 14 residues long. CDR1 and CDR2 (germline): MNHNS, SASEGT. The CDR3, as DNA: TGTGCCAGCAGTCAAGGGACAAACATACCACCCCTCCACTTT. It codes for CASSQGTNIPPLHF.

This clone was observed at least ten times. Other DNA sequences in the sample encode the same CDR3. V usage is TRBV19 and J usage is TRBJ2-5, with a weak D call TRBD1 (6 bases). Trimming cost V 5 bases and J 5 bases, with 12 bases left between them. CDR1 LNHDA and CDR2 SQIVND come from the germline V gene (reference sequence). The CDR3 is 13 residues long. CDR3 coding DNA: TGTGCCAGTAGTTCACAGGGTTGGGAGACCCAGTACTTC. Translation gives CASSSQGWETQYF.

This clone has more than one count but fewer than ten. The chain uses TRBV14 and TRBJ2-7; D not certain. V shed 3 bases and J shed 0 bases, with 15 bases lying between them. Germline lookup yields CDR1 SGHDN and CDR2 FVKESK. The CDR3 totals 16 residues. CDR3 DNA sequence: TGTGCCAGCAGCCAGGATATCTTCCCCCGCTCCTACGAGCAGTACTTC. Amino acids: CASSQDIFPRSYEQYF. The full variable domain, completed using reference TRBV14 and TRBJ2-7, is EAGVTQFPSHSVIEKGQTVTLRCDPISGHDNLYWYRRVMGKEIKFLLHFVKESKQDESGMPNNRFLAERTGGTYSTLKVQPAELEDSGVYFCASSQDIFPRSYEQYFGPGTRLTVT.

V and J are TRBV28 and TRBJ1-5, with TRBD1 as a possible D gene (5 bases). Looked up from germline, CDR1 is MDHEN and CDR2 is SYDVKM. V lost 5 bases, J lost 1 base, and 15 bases lay in between. The CDR3 sequence is 16 residues long. CDR3 DNA sequence: TGTGCCAGCAGTCCGACTTTAGACAGCAGCAATCAGCCCCAGCATTTT. Protein product: CASSPTLDSSNQPQHF.